The rows below give T cell receptor beta chains drawn from one sample of a study of cytomegalovirus exposure and HLA in healthy donors. Assay used: immunoSEQ multiplex PCR; TCRdb lists only in-frame clones, some missing. The sample shows some 140,000 clones, under 85% of them seen only once. Sequenced input: PBMCs. These receptors were obtained from a man aged 18 to 30 in good health and CMV-seronegative. The CDR3 runs from the conserved cysteine through the conserved F or W. D genes are given only for firm matches. Only some rows state a clone size, as once, few, many or a class for expanded clones.

size,D,V,J,length,DNA,CDR3
few,TRBD1,TRBV6-5,TRBJ2-5,16,TGTGCCAGCAGTTTTATTCCGGGACAGGGGATGGAGACCCAGTACTTC,CASSFIPGQGMETQYF
NA,NA,TRBV27,TRBJ2-1,17,TGTGCCAGTTGGGGCAGCACCGCGATTAGCTCCTACAATGAGCAGTTCTTC,CASWGSTAISSYNEQFF
NA,NA,TRBV7-8,TRBJ2-6,15,TGTGCCAGCAGCTCGACGGTCGGAGGGGCCAACGGCCTGACTTTC,CASSSTVGGANGLTF
NA,TRBD2,TRBV10-1,TRBJ2-5,18,TGCGCCAGCAGTGAGTGTAGTCGGCGGGGGGGGGTCCAGGAGACCCAGTACTTC,CASSECSRRGGVQETQYF
NA,NA,TRBV5-1,TRBJ1-1,14,TGCGCCAGCGGTGGTGGCAGGGGAAACACTGAAGCTTTCTTT,CASGGGRGNTEAFF
NA,TRBD1,TRBV5-4,TRBJ2-1,12,TGTGCCAGCAGCCCAGGGGGCCATGAGCAGTTCTTC,CASSPGGHEQFF
NA,NA,TRBV18,TRBJ1-2,14,TGTGCCAGCTCACCTCAGGGTGGGCAAGATGGCTACACCTTC,CASSPQGGQDGYTF
NA,NA,TRBV5-1,TRBJ2-6,15,TGCGCCAGCAGCGTTGGACAGTCCGGTCCCAACGGCCTGACTTTC,CASSVGQSGPNGLTF
NA,NA,TRBV29-1,TRBJ1-1,11,TGCAGCGGCCACAGAAACACTGAAGCTTTCTTT,CSGHRNTEAFF
NA,NA,TRBV4-2,TRBJ1-3,16,TGTGCCAGCAGCCAAGTGAACAGGGCCTCTGGAAACACCATATATTTT,CASSQVNRASGNTIYF
NA,TRBD2,TRBV30,TRBJ2-3,13,TGTGCCTGGAGCGGGGGGGTAACAGATACGCAGTATTTT,CAWSGGVTDTQYF
NA,NA,TRBV4-3,TRBJ2-2,17,TGCGCCAGCAGCCAAGAGCTTGTGGCAGGTCGAACCGGGGAGCTGTTTTTT,CASSQELVAGRTGELFF
NA,TRBD1,TRBV2,TRBJ1-4,17,TGTGCCAGCAGTGAAGCTTGGAAGGGGGCGAGAGGTGAAAAACTGTTTTTT,CASSEAWKGARGEKLFF
few,NA,TRBV28,TRBJ1-1,17,TGTGCCAGCAGTTTAGCAATAGAAGGGGATTTCAACACTGAAGCTTTCTTT,CASSLAIEGDFNTEAFF
once,NA,TRBV11-2,TRBJ2-5,13,TGTGCCAGCAGCTCCCGGGTCCAAGAGACCCAGTACTTC,CASSSRVQETQYF
NA,NA,TRBV6-5,TRBJ1-2,15,TGTGCCAGCAGTCCGCGACAGCCATACTACTATGGCTACACCTTC,CASSPRQPYYYGYTF
NA,TRBD1,TRBV10-1,TRBJ2-2,17,TGCGCCAGCAGTGAGAATCGGACAGGGGGCAACACCGGGGAGCTGTTTTTT,CASSENRTGGNTGELFF
NA,TRBD1,TRBV7-9,TRBJ2-3,17,TGTGCCAGCAGCGAGAGGATCCGGGACAGCCCGCCAGATACGCAGTATTTT,CASSERIRDSPPDTQYF
NA,TRBD2,TRBV30,TRBJ2-7,14,TGTGCCTGGAGTGTAAGGGGTAGCGGGGGGGCGATGTACTTC,CAWSVRGSGGAMYF
NA,TRBD2,TRBV27,TRBJ2-3,16,TGTGCCAGCAGATTTAGCGGGGCGTCAGAAACAGATACGCAGTATTTT,CASRFSGASETDTQYF
NA,TRBD2,TRBV10-3,TRBJ2-7,13,TGTGCCACCGCTAGCGGGGGAGCCGATGGGCAGTACTTC,CATASGGADGQYF
NA,TRBD2,TRBV13,TRBJ2-3,14,TGTGCCAGCAGCTTAGGGCTAGCGGCAGATACGCAGTATTTT,CASSLGLAADTQYF
NA,TRBD2,TRBV29-1,TRBJ2-3,15,TGCAGCGTCGGGACTAGCGGGGGGGTGTCAGATACGCAGTATTTT,CSVGTSGGVSDTQYF
few,TRBD1,TRBV19,TRBJ1-4,14,TGTGCCAGTACACCCGGACAGGGGTCGGAAAAACTGTTTTTT,CASTPGQGSEKLFF
NA,NA,TRBV9,TRBJ2-2,15,TGTGCCAGCAACCGGGGGGCCGCGAACACCGGGGAGCTGTTTTTT,CASNRGAANTGELFF
few,TRBD1,TRBV27,TRBJ2-2,17,TGTGCCAGCAGTTTAGGCCAGGGGGCGAAGAACACCGGGGAGCTGTTTTTT,CASSLGQGAKNTGELFF
NA,NA,TRBV9,TRBJ2-6,16,TGTGCCAGCAGCTTAAGTCGGGGGTTTGGGGCCAACGGCCTGACTTTC,CASSLSRGFGANGLTF
NA,TRBD1,TRBV5-1,TRBJ1-2,14,TGCGCCAGCACACAATCCGGGACAGGGGATGGCTACACCTTC,CASTQSGTGDGYTF
NA,TRBD2,TRBV4-1,TRBJ2-4,20,TGCGCCAGCAGCCAAGAGCTAGCGGGGGGCGCGGCAATAGCCAAAAACAGTCAGTACTTC,CASSQELAGGAAIAKNSQYF
few,NA,TRBV2,TRBJ1-5,13,TGTGCCAGCAGTGAAGGGAGGGAGAGGCCCCAGCATTTT,CASSEGRERPQHF
NA,NA,TRBV5-6,TRBJ1-1,12,TGTGCCAGCAGCGCCGGCGGGACTGAAGCTTTCTTT,CASSAGGTEAFF
few,TRBD1,TRBV5-1,TRBJ1-1,15,TGCGCCAGCAGCTTTGGATCCGGGACAGGGGCTGAAGCTTTCTTT,CASSFGSGTGAEAFF
NA,TRBD1,TRBV2,TRBJ1-4,15,TGTGCCAGCAGTGGATCCGGGACAGGAGAGACTAAACTGTTCTTT,CASSGSGTGETKLFF
NA,NA,TRBV23-1,TRBJ1-2,16,TGCGCCAGCAGTCAACTTGGACACACAACTAACTATGGCTACACCTTC,CASSQLGHTTNYGYTF
NA,TRBD1,TRBV28,TRBJ1-2,15,TGTGCCACCCGAACCGGGACAGGGGGGAACTATGGCTACACCTTC,CATRTGTGGNYGYTF
NA,TRBD2,TRBV7-2,TRBJ2-1,16,TGTGCCAGCAGCTTATTCGGCGGGAGCTCCTACAATGAGCAGTTCTTC,CASSLFGGSSYNEQFF
NA,TRBD1,TRBV6-6,TRBJ2-7,13,TGTGCCAGCCGGACAGGGTTTACCTACGAGCAGTACTTC,CASRTGFTYEQYF
NA,NA,TRBV4-1,TRBJ2-2,15,TGCGCCAGCAGCCAAGAGCGCGGCGCGACCGGGGAGCTGTTTTTT,CASSQERGATGELFF
NA,TRBD1,TRBV11-2,TRBJ1-3,15,TGTGCCAGCAGCCCGATCGACAGGGCCGGAAACACCATATATTTT,CASSPIDRAGNTIYF
NA,TRBD1,TRBV29-1,TRBJ1-2,15,TGCAGCGTTGAAGCTACCTACCGGGACAGGGTTGGCTACACCTTC,CSVEATYRDRVGYTF
NA,NA,TRBV7-8,TRBJ2-1,14,TGTGCCAGCAGCTTAGTTCCGGCCTACAATGAGCAGTTCTTC,CASSLVPAYNEQFF
NA,NA,TRBV7-6,TRBJ2-6,16,TGTGCCAGCAGCTCCGGGACTCCTTCTGGGGCCAACGGCCTGACTTTC,CASSSGTPSGANGLTF
NA,TRBD1,TRBV7-9,TRBJ2-1,15,TGTGCCAGCAGCTTAGTAGGGACAGGGTGGAATGAGCAGTTCTTC,CASSLVGTGWNEQFF
NA,NA,TRBV2,TRBJ2-3,15,TGTGCCAGCAGTGAAGCCAGGATGCACACAGATACGCAGTATTTT,CASSEARMHTDTQYF
NA,TRBD1,TRBV5-1,TRBJ1-4,13,TGCGCCAGCAGCCGGGACAGCGATGAAAAACTGTTTTTT,CASSRDSDEKLFF
NA,NA,TRBV28,TRBJ1-4,15,TGTGCCAGCAGTACGTGGGCGACAACTAATGAAAAACTGTTTTTT,CASSTWATTNEKLFF
NA,NA,TRBV19,TRBJ1-1,13,TGTGCCAGTAGTATGGGCCAAGGTTTAGAAGCTTTCTTT,CASSMGQGLEAFF
once,NA,TRBV11-2,TRBJ2-3,14,TGTGCCAGCAGCTCGGAGGTTTATGCAGATACGCAGTATTTT,CASSSEVYADTQYF
few,TRBD1,TRBV18,TRBJ1-2,16,TGTGCCAGCTCACCCGGAGGGACAGGATTTAACTATGGCTACACCTTC,CASSPGGTGFNYGYTF
NA,NA,TRBV2,TRBJ2-3,14,TGTGCCAGCAGTCGACTAGAGGGCACAGATACGCAGTATTTT,CASSRLEGTDTQYF
NA,NA,TRBV7-2,TRBJ1-1,11,TGTGCCAGCGGGCTGAACACTGAAGCTTTCTTT,CASGLNTEAFF
few,TRBD1,TRBV6-1,TRBJ2-3,16,TGTGCCAGCAGTGAAGCTGGGACAGGGAGCCGAAATACGCAGTATTTT,CASSEAGTGSRNTQYF
NA,NA,TRBV9,TRBJ1-3,16,TGTGCCAGCAGCGTAGGTTTGGGGGACACCCGAAACACCATATATTTT,CASSVGLGDTRNTIYF
NA,TRBD1,TRBV28,TRBJ1-5,14,TGTGCCAGCAGTGAAGACAGGGACTCCCAACCCCAGCATTTT,CASSEDRDSQPQHF
NA,TRBD1,TRBV11-2,TRBJ1-4,15,TGTGCCAGCAGCTTTCGGGACAGCTATAATGAAAAACTGTTTTTT,CASSFRDSYNEKLFF